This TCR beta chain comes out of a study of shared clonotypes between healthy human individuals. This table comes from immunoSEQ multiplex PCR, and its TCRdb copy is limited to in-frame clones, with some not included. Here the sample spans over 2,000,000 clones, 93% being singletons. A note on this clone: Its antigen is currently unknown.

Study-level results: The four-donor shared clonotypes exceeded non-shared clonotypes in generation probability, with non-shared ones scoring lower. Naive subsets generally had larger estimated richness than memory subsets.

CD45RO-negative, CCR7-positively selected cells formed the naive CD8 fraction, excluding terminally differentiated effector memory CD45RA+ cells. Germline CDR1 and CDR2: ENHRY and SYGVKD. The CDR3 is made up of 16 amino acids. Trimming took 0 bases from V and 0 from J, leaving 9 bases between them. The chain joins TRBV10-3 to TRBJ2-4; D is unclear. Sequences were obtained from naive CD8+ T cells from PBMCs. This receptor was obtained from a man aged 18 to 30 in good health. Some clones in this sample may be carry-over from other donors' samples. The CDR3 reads CAISESERLAKNIQYF. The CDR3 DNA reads TGTGCCATCAGTGAGTCGGAACGGCTAGCCAAAAACATTCAGTACTTC.